The T cell receptor (beta chain) under discussion was sequenced for a study of T cell responses to AZD1222 COVID-19 vaccine. For the study at large: Pooling covered second doses at about 4 or about 12 weeks.

V lost 7 bases, J lost 5 bases, and 6 bases lay in between. CDR1 is MNHEY and CDR2 is SVGAGI in the germline V gene. The CDR3 covers 12 residues. Study findings and constraints: In all cases, repertoires were sampled only after the peak T cell response. Just 5 to 7 AZD1222 recipients were seropositive at baseline.

On this clone itself: The antigen is undetermined.

The protocol was immunoSEQ multiplex PCR, while the TCRdb copy is restricted to in-frame clones and leaves out a portion. This sample yields 100,000 or so clones, of which roughly 87% are seen a single time; approximately 15% belongs to the top ten. The sample consisted of peripheral blood, taken on day 0 of AZD1222 vaccination. The rearrangement uses TRBV6-5 and TRBJ1-6; no clear D gene. The TCR originated in an adult in good health. The CDR3: CASTKNNSPLHF. Here the CDR3 DNA reads TGTGCCAGCACCAAAAATAATTCACCCCTCCACTTT.